This TCR beta chain derives from a study of radiation and T cells in renal cell carcinoma. Study-wide findings and caveats: No pretreatment tumor biopsies were available for baseline clonotypes. From baseline, blood top tumor clonotypes peaked at 2 weeks post-radiation.

Unmatched junction bases numbered 11, after V lost 5 bases and J lost 6 bases. Germline assignment: CDR1 SGHTA and CDR2 FQGNSA. The CDR3 length is 16 residues. Time point defined: baseline pretreatment blood. Specified treatment: 15 Gy SBRT to primary tumor, nephrectomy 4 weeks later. Note on this clone: Its specificity is not known.

Generated by immunoSEQ multiplex PCR, the TCRdb table keeps only in-frame clones and is missing some. Found here are 55,000 to 65,000 clones, approximately 80% of them singletons; the top ten hold roughly 7.2%. The sequence derives from a man in his sixties with renal cell carcinoma. The V gene is TRBV7-2, the J gene TRBJ2-4; 9 bases agree with TRBD2. This sample comprised blood, obtained from a patient whose treatment included radiotherapy and nephrectomy. CDR3 coding DNA: TGTGCCAGCAGCCGCAGGGCGGGAGGGCCTGGAAACATTCAGTACTTC. Encoded protein: CASSRRAGGPGNIQYF.